The 28 T cell receptor beta chains reported below all come from one sample, sequenced in a study of T cell responses to AZD1222 COVID-19 vaccine. Method: immunoSEQ multiplex PCR; TCRdb's copy keeps in-frame clones and lacks some. The sample gives approximately 150,000 clones, roughly 92% of which show up once; over 1.5% is in the top ten. The input for sequencing was peripheral blood, taken on day 0 of AZD1222 vaccination. These receptors came from an adult in good health.

For this clone: A junction boundary mismatches the germline segment, possibly from a read error. The chain links TRBV18 to TRBJ2-1; 11 bases match TRBD2. Germline CDR1 KGHSH, CDR2 LQKENI. This CDR3 comprises 15 residues. Here the CDR3 reads CASSPTSGSSDEQFF. CDR3 coding DNA: TGTGCCAGTTCACCAACTAGCGGGAGTTCAGATGAGCAGTTCTTC.

J is TRBJ2-1 and V is TRBV6-5; 11 nucleotides match TRBD2. CDR1 and CDR2 (germline): MNHEY, SVGAGI. This CDR3 comprises 14 residues. V trimming: 4 bases; J trimming: 5 bases; junction bases outside the gene matches: 1. This chain's CDR3 is CASSLLAGDNEQFF. For the CDR3, the DNA is TGTGCCAGCAGTTTACTAGCGGGAGACAATGAGCAGTTCTTC.

The chain couples TRBV6-2 or TRBV6-3 to TRBJ2-7; 10 bases match TRBD1. J was trimmed by 4 bases and V by 6 bases; bases with no gene match: 6. CDR3 length equals 14 residues. CDR1 MNHEY and CDR2 SVGEGT come from the germline V gene. The chain's CDR3 is CASSDPGQGYEQYF. The CDR3 DNA reads as TGTGCCAGCAGCGATCCGGGACAGGGGTACGAGCAGTACTTC.

V is TRBV12-5 and J is TRBJ2-3, with 7 bases identical to TRBD2. J was trimmed by 4 bases and V by 2 bases; bases with no gene match: 3. The germline V gene has CDR1 LGHNT and CDR2 FRNRAP. CDR3 size: 14 residues. CDR3 region: CASGLMSGADTQYF. CDR3 in DNA: TGTGCTAGTGGTTTGATGAGCGGGGCAGATACGCAGTATTTT.

The rearrangement uses TRBV19 and TRBJ1-2; possible D gene TRBD1, 6 bases. Germline loops: CDR1 LNHDA, CDR2 SQIVND (reference sequence). The V gene lost 6 bases and the J gene lost 3 bases, with 14 bases spanning the gap. This CDR3 is 14 amino acids long. CDR3 protein: CASSSEQGHYGYTF. The DNA of the CDR3 is TGTGCCAGTAGCAGCGAACAGGGACACTATGGCTACACCTTC.

The chain has TRBV4-1 and TRBJ1-2, with D unresolved. CDR3 size: 14 residues. Germline assignment: CDR1 MGHRA and CDR2 YSYEKL. V lost 4 bases to trimming and J lost 5 bases, with 14 bases between them. The CDR3 here is CASSPPGRGYGYTF. CDR3 DNA sequence: TGCGCCAGCAGCCCCCCCGGACGAGGGTATGGCTACACCTTC.

The J gene is TRBJ1-2, the V gene TRBV30; a weak D match, TRBD1 (5 bases). With 8 bases removed from V and 1 base from J, the gap between germline ends came to 23 bases. Germline V lookup: CDR1 GTSNPN, CDR2 SVGIG (reference sequence). The CDR3 contains 16 residues. In DNA, the CDR3 is TGTGCCCGCACCCCCCCCGGGACGAATTATAACTATGGCTACACCTTC. Protein: CARTPPGTNYNYGYTF.

The chain employs TRBV7-9 and TRBJ1-2; TRBD1 is a possible D gene (6 bases). Trimming pared 4 bases from V and 1 base from J, leaving 7 bases between. The CDR3 is made up of 13 amino acids. CDR1 SEHNR and CDR2 FQNEAQ come from the germline V gene (reference sequence). CDR3 in DNA: TGTGCCAGCAGCTCGGACAGTAACTATGGCTACACCTTC. Its translation: CASSSDSNYGYTF.

The rearrangement links TRBV4-2 to TRBJ2-1; 9 nucleotides align to TRBD2. CDR1 LGHNA and CDR2 YNFKEQ come from the germline V gene. Trimming cost V 4 bases and J 7 bases; bases outside gene matches: 14. The length of the CDR3 is 17 residues. The CDR3 loop reads CASSPLGAGGPGNEQFF. The CDR3 DNA reads TGTGCCAGCAGCCCCCTGGGGGCGGGGGGGCCGGGTAATGAGCAGTTCTTC.

V usage is TRBV4-2 and J usage is TRBJ2-1, with 12 bases fitting TRBD2. There are 16 residues in the CDR3. Trimming took 0 bases from V and 7 from J; bases not matched to a gene: 4. Germline CDR1 is LGHNA and CDR2 is YNFKEQ. The CDR3, as DNA: TGTGCCAGCAGCCAAGATCCTAGCGGGGGGGCGAATGAGCAGTTCTTC. Translating it yields CASSQDPSGGANEQFF.

The chain recombines TRBV27 with TRBJ1-1; no clear D. From germline, CDR1 is MNHEY and CDR2 SMNVEV (reference sequence). The CDR3 covers 14 residues. The V gene lost 4 bases and the J gene lost 0 bases, with 9 bases spanning the gap. The CDR3 DNA follows: TGTGCCAGCAGTTCGGGATTCGTGAACACTGAAGCTTTCTTT. The encoded protein is CASSSGFVNTEAFF.

V usage is TRBV7-2 and J usage is TRBJ1-1; D gene ambiguous. This CDR3 comprises 14 residues. Trimming left V 2 bases short and J 0 bases short, with 7 bases between. Germline CDR1 is SGHTA and CDR2 is FQGNSA. The CDR3 here is CASSLTALNTEAFF. Here the CDR3 DNA reads TGTGCCAGCAGCTTAACAGCACTGAACACTGAAGCTTTCTTT.

V gene TRBV5-5 combines with J gene TRBJ2-3; 8 nucleotides line up with TRBD2. V shed 3 bases and J 0 bases; nucleotides not matched to a gene: 3. The CDR3 extends over 15 amino acids. Germline V gives CDR1 SGHKS, CDR2 YYEKEE (reference sequence). The CDR3 region is CASSSSGGSTDTQYF. The CDR3 DNA is TGTGCCAGCAGCTCGAGCGGGGGAAGCACAGATACGCAGTATTTT.

This clone has only one observation. This chain connects TRBV7-2 to TRBJ1-1; D ambiguous. Trimming shortened V by 4 bases and J by 0 bases, and 6 bases separated the two germline ends. Germline V gene sequence: CDR1 SGHTA, CDR2 FQGNSA. The CDR3 runs to 13 residues. The CDR3 sequence is CASSWRVNTEAFF. The DNA of the CDR3 is TGTGCCAGCAGCTGGAGGGTGAACACTGAAGCTTTCTTT.

The genes are TRBV6-5 and TRBJ1-2; D possibly corresponds to TRBD1 (5 bases). CDR1 is MNHEY and CDR2 is SVGAGI in the germline V gene. Trimming stripped 10 bases from V and 4 bases from J, with 13 bases between. The CDR3 extends over 12 amino acids. The CDR3 nucleotides are TGTGCCACTCGATCCGGGACCTATGGCTACACCTTC. Encoded protein: CATRSGTYGYTF.

This CDR3 is CASSFTSRGGQETQYF. CDR3 nucleotides: TGTGCCAGCAGCTTTACGAGTCGCGGGGGCCAAGAGACCCAGTACTTC. The chain links TRBV7-8 to TRBJ2-5; TRBD2 agrees at 7 bases. The germline V gene encodes CDR1 SGHVS and CDR2 FQNEAQ. Unmatched junction bases numbered 8, after V lost 3 bases and J lost 1 base. The CDR3 is made up of 16 amino acids.

The V call is TRBV7-9, the J call TRBJ2-5, with TRBD1 matching over 10 bases. Germline CDR1 is SEHNR and CDR2 is FQNEAQ (reference sequence). Losses at the gene ends were 1 base for V and 1 base for J; bases not matched to a gene: 3. The length of the CDR3 is 16 residues. The CDR3 sequence: CASSLGGTGVQETQYF. The CDR3 DNA reads as TGTGCCAGCAGCTTAGGAGGGACAGGGGTCCAAGAGACCCAGTACTTC. Supplemented by reference TRBV7-9 and TRBJ2-5, the full variable domain reads DTGVSQNPRHKITKRGQNVTFRCDPISEHNRLYWYRQTLGQGPEFLTYFQNEAQLEKSRLLSDRFSAERPKGSFSTLEIQRTEQGDSAMYLCASSLGGTGVQETQYFGPGTRLLVL.

This clone was recorded only once. The chain links TRBV10-2 to TRBJ2-7; D uncertain. Germline V gene data show CDR1 as WSHSY and CDR2 as SAAADI. The CDR3 contains 13 residues. Trimming shortened V by 0 bases and J by 6 bases, and 9 bases separated the two germline ends. The CDR3 sequence is CASSESTALEQYF. CDR3 DNA sequence: TGCGCCAGCAGTGAGTCGACGGCTCTCGAGCAGTACTTC.

This clone was detected once. The V gene is TRBV2, the J gene TRBJ1-5; perhaps TRBD1 as D (5 bases). CDR3 length equals 13 residues. Trimming took 10 bases from V and 6 from J, leaving 16 bases between them. The germline V gene encodes CDR1 SNHLY and CDR2 FYNNEI. CDR3 coding DNA: TGTGCCACCTCCGGGACTCTCAGTCAGCCCCAGCATTTT. Protein sequence: CATSGTLSQPQHF.

The chain combines TRBV6-5 with TRBJ1-1; 8 bases are a match to TRBD1. CDR3 length: 13 residues. The V gene end was trimmed by 4 bases and the J gene end by 4 bases; junction bases not matched to a gene: 2. Germline-derived CDR1 and CDR2 are MNHEY and SVGAGI. CDR3 sequence (DNA): TGTGCCAGCAGTTCTCAGGGGGCCACTGAAGCTTTCTTT. This sequence encodes CASSSQGATEAFF.

The chain couples TRBV2 to TRBJ2-2, with D possibly matching TRBD1 (6 bases). CDR3 length equals 17 residues. The V gene's germline CDR1 is SNHLY and CDR2 FYNNEI. Trimming removed 3 bases from V and 2 bases from J, with 16 bases in between. The CDR3 coding sequence is TGTGCCAGCAGTGAGCAGGGGCCAGGAAGAAACACCGGGGAGCTGTTTTTT. This encodes CASSEQGPGRNTGELFF.

V gene TRBV30 combines with J gene TRBJ1-5; no firm D call. Trimming cost V 3 bases and J 4 bases, with 10 bases left between them. The CDR3 is made up of 13 amino acids. Germline V gene data show CDR1 as GTSNPN and CDR2 as SVGIG (reference sequence). CDR3 loop: CAWSRRFNQPQHF. DNA of the CDR3: TGTGCCTGGAGCCGTCGATTTAATCAGCCCCAGCATTTT.

This chain connects TRBV7-8 to TRBJ2-1, with 9 bases identical to TRBD2. Trimming at V came to 1 base and at J to 7 bases, leaving 8 bases not matched to a gene. The V gene's germline CDR1 is SGHVS and CDR2 FQNEAQ. The CDR3 sequence is 16 residues long. CDR3 in DNA: TGTGCCAGCAGCTTAGGGGGAGCGGGAGGATGGAATGAGCAGTTCTTC. Translated, it gives CASSLGGAGGWNEQFF.

V and J are TRBV6-5 and TRBJ2-7, with 10 bases identical to TRBD1. The CDR3 covers 15 residues. CDR1 MNHEY and CDR2 SVGAGI come from the germline V gene. V was pared by 6 bases and J by 1 base, with 6 bases of the junction left unmatched. The CDR3 sequence is CASRRTGQGSYEQYF. The CDR3 DNA follows: TGTGCCAGCAGGAGGACGGGACAGGGGTCCTACGAGCAGTACTTC.

The chain has TRBV12-3 or TRBV12-4 and TRBJ2-2; no firm D call. The CDR3 contains 12 residues. Trimming left V 6 bases short and J 7 bases short, with 9 bases between. CDR3 nucleotides: TGTGCCAGCAGGGAATTAGTCGGGGAGCTGTTTTTT. Translated, it gives CASRELVGELFF.

This clone was seen once. V and J are TRBV20-1 and TRBJ2-1; tentative D call: TRBD2 (6 bases). The CDR3 runs to 16 residues. Germline CDR1 DFQATT, CDR2 SNEGSKA (reference sequence). The ends were cut back, 3 bases at V and 4 bases at J, with 19 bases in the middle. The CDR3 bases are TGCAGTGCTAGTCCCTCTACTCGCGGGGTATACAATGAGCAGTTCTTC. It codes for CSASPSTRGVYNEQFF.

The chain is built from TRBV18 and TRBJ1-1; the match to TRBD1 covers 9 bases. The CDR3 consists of 15 residues. From germline, CDR1 is KGHSH and CDR2 LQKENI. The junction had 5 bases not matched to a gene; V was cut back by 6 bases and J by 0 bases. The CDR3 nucleotides read TGTGCCAGCTCGGATCGGACAGGGGTGAACACTGAAGCTTTCTTT. Translating it yields CASSDRTGVNTEAFF. Combining the CDR3 with reference TRBV18 and TRBJ1-1 gives the whole variable domain NAGVMQNPRHLVRRRGQEARLRCSPMKGHSHVYWYRQLPEEGLKFMVYLQKENIIDESGMPKERFSAEFPKEGPSILRIQQVVRGDSAAYFCASSDRTGVNTEAFFGQGTRLTVV.

The chain uses TRBV25-1 and TRBJ2-1; 10 positions match TRBD2. The CDR3 is 16 residues long. The germline V gene has CDR1 MGHDK and CDR2 SYGVNS. V was pared by 4 bases and J by 4 bases, with 7 bases of the junction left unmatched. The CDR3 bases are TGTGCCAGCAGTGGGCTAGCGGGAGTTAGTTACAATGAGCAGTTCTTC. Its protein product is CASSGLAGVSYNEQFF.